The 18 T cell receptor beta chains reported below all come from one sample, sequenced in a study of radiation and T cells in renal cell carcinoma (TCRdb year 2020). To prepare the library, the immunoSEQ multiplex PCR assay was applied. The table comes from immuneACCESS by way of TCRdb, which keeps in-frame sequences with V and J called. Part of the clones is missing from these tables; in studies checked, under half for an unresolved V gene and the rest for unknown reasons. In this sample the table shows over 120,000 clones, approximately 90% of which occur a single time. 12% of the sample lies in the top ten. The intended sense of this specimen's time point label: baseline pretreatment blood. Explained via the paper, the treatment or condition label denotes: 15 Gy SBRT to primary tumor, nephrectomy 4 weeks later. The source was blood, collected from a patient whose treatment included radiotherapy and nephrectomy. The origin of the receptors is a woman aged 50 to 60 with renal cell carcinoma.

CDR3 amino acids: CASSLPGQGTEAFF. CDR3 in DNA: TGTGCCAGCAGTTTACCGGGACAGGGCACTGAAGCTTTCTTT. This rearrangement joins TRBV5-8 to TRBJ1-1; 9 bases are shared with TRBD1. With 5 bases clipped from V and 4 bases from J, the junction kept 6 bases outside the gene matches. The CDR3 runs to 14 residues. Looked up from germline, CDR1 is SGHTS and CDR2 is YDEGEE. Using reference TRBV5-8 and TRBJ1-1 for the parts outside the CDR3, the full variable domain is EAGVTQSPTHLIKTRGQQATLRCSPISGHTSVYWYQQALGLGLQFLLWYDEGEERNRGNFPPRFSGRQFPNYSSELNVNALELEDSALYLCASSLPGQGTEAFFGQGTRLTVV.

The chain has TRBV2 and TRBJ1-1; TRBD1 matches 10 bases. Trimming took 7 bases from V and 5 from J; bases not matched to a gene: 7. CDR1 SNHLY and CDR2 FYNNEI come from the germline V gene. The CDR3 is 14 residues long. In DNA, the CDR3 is TGTGCCAGCAAACCGGGACAGGGGCAAACTGAAGCTTTCTTT. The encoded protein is CASKPGQGQTEAFF.

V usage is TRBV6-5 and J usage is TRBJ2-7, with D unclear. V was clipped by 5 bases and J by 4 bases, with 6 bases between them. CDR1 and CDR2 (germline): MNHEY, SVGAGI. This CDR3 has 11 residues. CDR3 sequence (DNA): TGTGCCAGCAGTGATTGGTACGAGCAGTACTTC. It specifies CASSDWYEQYF.

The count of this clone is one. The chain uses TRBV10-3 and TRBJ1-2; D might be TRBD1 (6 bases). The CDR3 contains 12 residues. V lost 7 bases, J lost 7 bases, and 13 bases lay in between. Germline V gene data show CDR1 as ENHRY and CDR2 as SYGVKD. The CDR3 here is CAINAFRGGYTF. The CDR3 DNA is TGTGCCATCAATGCGTTCAGGGGTGGCTACACCTTC.

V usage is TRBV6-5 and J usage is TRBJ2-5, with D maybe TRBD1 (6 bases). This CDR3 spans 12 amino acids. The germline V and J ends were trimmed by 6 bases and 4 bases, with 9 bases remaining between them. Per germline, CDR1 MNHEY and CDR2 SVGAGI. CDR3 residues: CASSSDRETQYF. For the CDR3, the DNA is TGTGCCAGCAGCTCGGACAGAGAGACCCAGTACTTC.

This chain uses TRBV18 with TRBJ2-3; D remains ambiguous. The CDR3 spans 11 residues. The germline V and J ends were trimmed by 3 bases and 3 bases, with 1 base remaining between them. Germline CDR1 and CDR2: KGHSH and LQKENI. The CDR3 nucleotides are TGTGCCAGCTCACCGACAGATACGCAGTATTTT. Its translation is CASSPTDTQYF.

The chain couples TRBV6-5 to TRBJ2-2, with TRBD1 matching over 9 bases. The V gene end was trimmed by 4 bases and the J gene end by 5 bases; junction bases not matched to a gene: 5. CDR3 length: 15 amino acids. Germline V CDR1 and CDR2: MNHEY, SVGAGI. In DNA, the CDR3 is TGTGCCAGCAGTTGGGGGACAGGGCGAACCGGGGAGCTGTTTTTT. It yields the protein CASSWGTGRTGELFF.

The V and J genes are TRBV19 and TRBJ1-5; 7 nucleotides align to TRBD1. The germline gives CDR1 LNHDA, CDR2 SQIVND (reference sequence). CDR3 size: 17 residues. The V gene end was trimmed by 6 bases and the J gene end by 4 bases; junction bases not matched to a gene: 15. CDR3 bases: TGTGCCAGTAGCCTAGCCGGGGCAGGGGGTAGTAATCAGCCCCAGCATTTT. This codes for CASSLAGAGGSNQPQHF.

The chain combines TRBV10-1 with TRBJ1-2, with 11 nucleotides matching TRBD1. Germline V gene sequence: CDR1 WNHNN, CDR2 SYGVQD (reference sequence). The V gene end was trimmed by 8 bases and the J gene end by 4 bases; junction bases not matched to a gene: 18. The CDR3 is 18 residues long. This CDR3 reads CASQKSWDRGYYGYGYTF. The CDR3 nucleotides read TGCGCCAGCCAAAAATCTTGGGACAGGGGGTATTATGGCTATGGCTACACCTTC.

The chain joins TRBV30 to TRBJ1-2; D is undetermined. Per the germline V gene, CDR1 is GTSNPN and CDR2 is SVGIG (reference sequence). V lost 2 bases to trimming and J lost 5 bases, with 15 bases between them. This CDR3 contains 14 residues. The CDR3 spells CAWSQGLQVYGYTF. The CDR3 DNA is TGTGCCTGGAGTCAAGGACTGCAGGTTTATGGCTACACCTTC.

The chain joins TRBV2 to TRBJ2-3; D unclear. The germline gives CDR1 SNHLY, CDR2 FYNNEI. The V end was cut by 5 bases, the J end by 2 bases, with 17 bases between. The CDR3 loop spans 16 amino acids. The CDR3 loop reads CASSPIDVTFTDTQYF. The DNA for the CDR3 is TGTGCCAGCAGTCCTATAGACGTAACGTTCACAGATACGCAGTATTTT.

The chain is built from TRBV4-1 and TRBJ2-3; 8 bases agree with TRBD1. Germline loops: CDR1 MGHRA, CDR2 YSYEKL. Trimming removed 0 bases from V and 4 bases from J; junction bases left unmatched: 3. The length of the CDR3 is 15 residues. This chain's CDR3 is CASSQEGRGPDTQYF. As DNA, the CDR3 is TGCGCCAGCAGCCAAGAGGGCAGGGGGCCAGATACGCAGTATTTT.

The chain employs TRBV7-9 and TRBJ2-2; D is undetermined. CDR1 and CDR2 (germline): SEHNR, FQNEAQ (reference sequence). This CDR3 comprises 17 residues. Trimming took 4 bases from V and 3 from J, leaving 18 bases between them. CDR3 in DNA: TGTGCCAGCAGCTACGATACCCCCTCCGCGCACACCGGGGAGCTGTTTTTT. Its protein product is CASSYDTPSAHTGELFF. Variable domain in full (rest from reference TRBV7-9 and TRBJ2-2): DTGVSQNPRHKITKRGQNVTFRCDPISEHNRLYWYRQTLGQGPEFLTYFQNEAQLEKSRLLSDRFSAERPKGSFSTLEIQRTEQGDSAMYLCASSYDTPSAHTGELFFGEGSRLTVL.

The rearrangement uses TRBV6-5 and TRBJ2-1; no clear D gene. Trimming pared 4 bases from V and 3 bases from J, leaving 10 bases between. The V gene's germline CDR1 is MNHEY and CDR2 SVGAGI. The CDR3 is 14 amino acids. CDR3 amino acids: CASSSRMSYNEQFF. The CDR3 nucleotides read TGTGCCAGCAGTTCAAGAATGAGCTACAATGAGCAGTTCTTC.

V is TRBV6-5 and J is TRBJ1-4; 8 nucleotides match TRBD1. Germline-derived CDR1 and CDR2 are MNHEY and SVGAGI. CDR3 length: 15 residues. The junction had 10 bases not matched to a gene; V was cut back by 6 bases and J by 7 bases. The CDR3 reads CASRPQGARSEKLFF. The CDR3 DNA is TGTGCCAGCAGACCTCAGGGGGCGAGAAGTGAAAAACTGTTTTTT.

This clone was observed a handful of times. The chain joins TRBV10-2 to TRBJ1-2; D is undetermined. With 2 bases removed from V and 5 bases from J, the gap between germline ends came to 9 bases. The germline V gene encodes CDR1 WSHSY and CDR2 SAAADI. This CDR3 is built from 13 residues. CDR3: CASSEIVGYGYTF. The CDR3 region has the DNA TGCGCCAGCAGTGAGATAGTGGGGTATGGCTACACCTTC.

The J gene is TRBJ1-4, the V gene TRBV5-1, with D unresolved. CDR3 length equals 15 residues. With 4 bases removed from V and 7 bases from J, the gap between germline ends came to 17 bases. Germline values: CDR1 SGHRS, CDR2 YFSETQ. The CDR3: CASSAGIQKGEKLFF. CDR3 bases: TGCGCCAGCAGCGCGGGGATACAAAAAGGTGAAAAACTGTTTTTT.

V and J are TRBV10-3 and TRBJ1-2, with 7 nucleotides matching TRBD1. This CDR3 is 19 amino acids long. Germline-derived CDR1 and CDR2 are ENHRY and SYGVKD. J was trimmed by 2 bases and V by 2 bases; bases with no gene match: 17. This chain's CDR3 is CAISEQGTALSLINYGYTF. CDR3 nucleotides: TGTGCCATCAGTGAGCAGGGGACAGCACTCTCCCTGATCAACTATGGCTACACCTTC.